The clone carrying this TCR beta chain has only a few counts. The source of the sample is a study of blood T cell repertoires in COVID-19. Study at large: T cells, B-cell-depleted T cells, or PBMCs supplied cDNA or gDNA.

TCRdb's table, derived via immunoSEQ multiplex PCR, lists solely in-frame clones and lacks some. The repertoire has 310,000 or so clones, roughly 82% of them found once; the top ten carry under 2%. The sample was peripheral blood. This clonotype was sampled from a woman between 45 and 60 years old with acute or convalescent COVID-19.

CDR3 residues: CASGGVGGYTF. The CDR3 bases are TGTGCCAGTGGGGGGGTAGGCGGCTACACCTTC. The chain is built from TRBV19 and TRBJ1-2; the D gene is possibly TRBD1 (5 bases). Trimming took 8 bases from V and 8 from J, leaving 12 bases between them. Germline assignment: CDR1 LNHDA and CDR2 SQIVND (reference sequence). This CDR3 is built from 11 residues.